This T cell receptor beta chain was sequenced for a study of T cell repertoires in cytomegalovirus infection. Study-wide background: The study used recently identified HLA-C-restricted and well-studied HLA-B-restricted CMV epitopes. Shared public TCR beta signatures pointed to both CMV infection and a matching HLA type. General study points: Totalled public TCR beta family frequency picked out people who carried CMV plus the relevant HLA. What dominated the ex vivo response were HLA-C-restricted CMV-specific TCR beta clonotypes.

MiXCR, run by TCRdb on the reads, gives a single entry per CDR3 protein. The table lists hundreds of thousands of distinct CDR3 sequences, around a third of them singletons, with 18% in the top ten. CDR3 length equals 13 residues. The germline V gene encodes CDR1 MNHNS and CDR2 SASEGT. V gave up 6 bases and J gave up 10 bases, with 18 bases separating them. Concerning this clonotype itself: The antigen is undetermined.

This sequence originates from a human donor in good health (CMV status not recorded). Some clones in this sample may be carry-over from other donors' samples. This sequence joins TRBV6-1 and TRBJ1-2, with D tentatively TRBD1 (6 bases). Material: cultured PBMCs, obtained from culture after CMV antigen stimulation. CDR3 bases: TGTGCCAGCAGACCCGGGACATCAAAGGTCTACACCTTC. Translation gives CASRPGTSKVYTF.